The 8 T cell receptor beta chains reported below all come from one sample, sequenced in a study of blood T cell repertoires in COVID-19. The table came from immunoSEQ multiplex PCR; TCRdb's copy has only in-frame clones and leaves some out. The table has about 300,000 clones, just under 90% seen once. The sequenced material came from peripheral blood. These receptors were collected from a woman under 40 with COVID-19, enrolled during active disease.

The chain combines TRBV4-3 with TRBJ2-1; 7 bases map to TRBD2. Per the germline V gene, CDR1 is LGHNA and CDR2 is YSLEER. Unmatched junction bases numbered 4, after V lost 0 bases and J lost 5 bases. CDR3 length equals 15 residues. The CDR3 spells CASSQEERGHNEQFF. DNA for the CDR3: TGCGCCAGCAGCCAAGAGGAGCGGGGACACAATGAGCAGTTCTTC.

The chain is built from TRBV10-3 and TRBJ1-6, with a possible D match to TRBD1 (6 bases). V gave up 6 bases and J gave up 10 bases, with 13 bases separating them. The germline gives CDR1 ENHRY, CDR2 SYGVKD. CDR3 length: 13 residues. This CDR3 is CAISPDRNSPLHF. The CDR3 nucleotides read TGTGCCATCAGCCCCGACAGGAACTCACCCCTCCACTTT.

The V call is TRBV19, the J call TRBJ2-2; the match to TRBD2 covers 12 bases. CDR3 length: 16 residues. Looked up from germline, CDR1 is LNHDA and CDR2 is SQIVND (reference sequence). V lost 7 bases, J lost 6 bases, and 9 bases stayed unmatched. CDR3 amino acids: CASTTGTSGWAGELFF. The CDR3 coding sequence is TGTGCCAGTACCACAGGGACTAGCGGGTGGGCCGGGGAGCTGTTTTTT.

CDR3 residues: CASATADRGRFEKLFF. CDR3 bases: TGTGCCAGCGCAACGGCCGACAGGGGGCGCTTTGAAAAACTGTTTTTT. The rearrangement links TRBV28 to TRBJ1-4; 10 bases line up with TRBD1. CDR1 MDHEN and CDR2 SYDVKM come from the germline V gene. V was clipped by 8 bases and J by 7 bases; unmatched bases: 13. This CDR3 has 16 amino acids.

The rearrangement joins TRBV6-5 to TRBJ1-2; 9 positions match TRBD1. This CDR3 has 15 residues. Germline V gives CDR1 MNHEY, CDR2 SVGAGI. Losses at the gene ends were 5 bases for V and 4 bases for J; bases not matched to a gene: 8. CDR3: CASSTGTGIVYGYTF. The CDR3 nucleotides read TGTGCCAGCAGTACCGGGACAGGGATAGTCTATGGCTACACCTTC.

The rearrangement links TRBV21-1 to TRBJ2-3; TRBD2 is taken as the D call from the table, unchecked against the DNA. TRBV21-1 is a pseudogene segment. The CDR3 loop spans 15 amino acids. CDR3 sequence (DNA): TGTGCCAGCAGCCTTAGCGGGGGGGCCGTAGATACGCAGTATTTT. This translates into CASSLSGGAVDTQYF.

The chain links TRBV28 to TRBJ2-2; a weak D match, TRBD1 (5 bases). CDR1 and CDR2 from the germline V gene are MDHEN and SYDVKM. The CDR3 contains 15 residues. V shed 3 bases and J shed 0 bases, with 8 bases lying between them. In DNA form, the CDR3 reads TGTGCCAGCAGTTTCGACAGCGCGAACACCGGGGAGCTGTTTTTT. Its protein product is CASSFDSANTGELFF.

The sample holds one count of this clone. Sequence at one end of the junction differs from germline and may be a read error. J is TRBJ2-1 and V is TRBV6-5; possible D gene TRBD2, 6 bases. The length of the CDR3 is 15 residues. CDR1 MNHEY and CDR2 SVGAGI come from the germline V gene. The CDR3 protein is CASRPEGRVYDEQFF. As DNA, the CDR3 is TGTGCCAGCAGGCCGGAGGGGCGAGTCTACGATGAGCAGTTCTTC.